Sequencing of this T cell receptor (beta chain) was carried out in a study of Ad26.COV2.S vaccination and SARS-CoV-2 variants. Noted treatment: some 19 received Ad26.COV2.S at low or high dose, single or two shots; 5 received placebo; per-sample allocation not given. Samples analyzed were those drawn on day 63 after the first vaccine or placebo injection. Clones were sequenced by immunoSEQ multiplex PCR, and TCRdb holds only the in-frame ones, with some missing. The profile shows roughly 350,000 clones, about 88% of them singletons. CDR1 LGHNA and CDR2 YNFKEQ come from the germline V gene. The V end was cut by 0 bases, the J end by 8 bases, with 11 bases between. The CDR3 has 15 residues.

Source: peripheral blood, taken in a trial of Ad26.COV2.S vaccine versus placebo. The chain combines TRBV4-2 with TRBJ1-6; TRBD1 is a possible D gene (5 bases). This TCR was sampled from a person aged 18-65 years who received the Ad26.COV2.S COVID-19 vaccine or a placebo. The CDR3 region has the DNA TGTGCCAGCAGCCAAGATACAGGAGCCGATTCACCCCTCCACTTT. The encoded protein is CASSQDTGADSPLHF.